These 5 T cell receptor beta chains originate from one sample sequenced in a study of T cell clonality in common variable immunodeficiency. The data were produced by immunoSEQ multiplex PCR, yet TCRdb's version contains in-frame clones alone and is incomplete. This sample has about 35,000 clones, each found more than once. The material sequenced was peripheral blood mononuclear cells. Receptor source: a person aged 18-69 years in good health.

This clone occurred a few times. The CDR3 goes on 3 residues after the read ends, and that part is filled in from the germline J gene. The V gene is TRBV2, the J gene TRBJ1-2; possibly TRBD1 for D (6 bases). V was pared by 5 bases and J by 6 bases, with 10 bases between. CDR3 length equals 12 residues. Germline-derived CDR1 and CDR2 are SNHLY and FYNNEI. The covered CDR3 bases are TGTGCCAGCAGTCAGGGGTGGGATGGC. Amino acids: CASSQGWDG. The CDR3 as a whole reads CASSQGWDGYTF.

The sample holds many counts of this clone. The read stops 3 residues short of the end of the CDR3; the missing end is completed from the germline J gene. The chain recombines TRBV30 with TRBJ2-3; TRBD2 agrees at 10 bases. The V gene end was trimmed by 6 bases and the J gene end by 6 bases; junction bases not matched to a gene: 9. Germline CDR1 and CDR2: GTSNPN and SVGIG (reference sequence). The CDR3 spans 14 residues. CDR3 DNA, as far as it was read: TGTGCCTGTCAACTAGCGGGGTGGGGTGATACG. Its protein is CACQLAGWGDT. The entire CDR3 protein is CACQLAGWGDTQYF.

This clone was counted ten times or more. The CDR3 extends 3 residues past the end of the read, so its final part is completed from the germline J gene. The chain is built from TRBV29-1 and TRBJ2-1; 7 bases agree with TRBD2. There are 12 residues in the CDR3. The ends lost 4 bases at V and 9 bases at J; junction bases unmatched: 6. Per the germline V gene, CDR1 is SQVTM and CDR2 is ANQGSEA. The part of the CDR3 DNA that was read is TGCAGCGTTGGGGACTGGGGGGGTGAG. As protein: CSVGDWGGE. The whole CDR3 reads CSVGDWGGEQFF.

This clone was detected many times. Read coverage stops 3 residues before the CDR3 terminus; the germline J gene supplies the remainder. V is TRBV7-8 and J is TRBJ2-1, with TRBD2 as a possible D gene (6 bases). In germline, CDR1 is SGHVS, CDR2 FQNEAQ. V was pared by 4 bases and J by 7 bases, with 8 bases between. This CDR3 spans 12 amino acids. The CDR3 protein is CASSWTKNEQFF. The DNA read from the CDR3 is TGTGCCAGCAGCTGGACTAAAAATGAG.

As to this clone: The read gets to within 3 residues of the CDR3 end, and the germline J gene fills in the rest. The chain recombines TRBV18 with TRBJ2-4, with D possibly TRBD1 on 6 matching bases. CDR1 is KGHSH, CDR2 LQKENI, per germline. The CDR3 contains 13 residues. CDR3 bases read: TGTGCCAGCTCATCTCGGGACACAGATGGT. Its protein is CASSSRDTDG. The CDR3 as a whole reads CASSSRDTDGQYF.